Listed below are T cell receptor beta chains from one sample, sequenced in a study of CD8+ T cells in alopecia areata. Clones were read by immunoSEQ multiplex PCR, and TCRdb kept only the in-frame ones, dropping some. This table has about 200,000 clones, around three fifths appearing once. The source was CD4+ T cells sorted from blood, collected at week 4, from a patient treated with tofacitinib. Receptor source: a human donor with alopecia areata. Each CDR3 is given with its conserved first and last residue. Each record gives: J gene, V gene, CDR3 protein.

TRBJ1-2	TRBV29-1	CSVEEGYGYTF
TRBJ2-7	TRBV6-5	CATNGATGAREQYF
TRBJ1-2	TRBV18	CASSNNRGDYGYTF
TRBJ1-1	TRBV7-9	CASSLARTATEAFF
TRBJ2-5	TRBV6-5	CASSYSTGRETQYF
TRBJ2-5	TRBV4-1	CASSQLGLAGETQYF
TRBJ2-3	TRBV2	CASRWLAPADTQYF
TRBJ1-1	TRBV5-1	CASSLAGPSNTEAFF
TRBJ1-1	TRBV30	CAWSGVRRAFF
TRBJ1-2	TRBV19	CASRGPGGGYGYTF
TRBJ2-5	TRBV29-1	CSSYLPGLLQETQYF
TRBJ2-6	TRBV30	CAWSRDSGANVLTF
TRBJ2-7	TRBV9	CASSARGSYEQYF
TRBJ2-5	TRBV7-9	CASSSNRETQYF
TRBJ2-5	TRBV4-1	CASSQDASGGVKTQYF
TRBJ2-7	TRBV29-1	CSVSLGVGREQYF
TRBJ1-1	TRBV7-2	CASSLSGPNTEAFF
TRBJ1-6	TRBV25-1	CASSDYGQGRSPLHF
TRBJ2-7	TRBV29-1	CSVESASHEQYF
TRBJ2-5	TRBV5-6	CASSLAKETQYF
TRBJ1-3	TRBV9	CASSVTPSSGNTIYF
TRBJ2-2	TRBV18	CASSMDRVTGELFF
TRBJ2-1	TRBV27	CASSLYDGTQQFF
TRBJ2-7	TRBV25-1	CASSKSWGSVGGNEQYF
TRBJ1-2	TRBV9	CASSVDPGAGYGYTF
TRBJ1-1	TRBV7-2	CASSLGGGSTEAFF
TRBJ2-1	TRBV30	CAWMLGGGGNEQFF